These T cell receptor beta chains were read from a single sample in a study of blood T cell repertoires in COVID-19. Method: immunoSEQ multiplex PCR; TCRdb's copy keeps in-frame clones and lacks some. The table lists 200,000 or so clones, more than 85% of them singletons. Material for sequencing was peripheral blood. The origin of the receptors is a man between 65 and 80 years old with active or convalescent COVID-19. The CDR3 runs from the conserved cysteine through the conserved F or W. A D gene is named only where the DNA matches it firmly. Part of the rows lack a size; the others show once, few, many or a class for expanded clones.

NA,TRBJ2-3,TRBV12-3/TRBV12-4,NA,TGTGCCAGCAGTCTATCCCCCGGGACACAAGATTTT,CASSLSPGTQDF
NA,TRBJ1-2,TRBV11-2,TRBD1,TGTGCCAGCAGCTTAACTGGGACAGGGCATAATACTAACTATGGCTACACCTTC,CASSLTGTGHNTNYGYTF
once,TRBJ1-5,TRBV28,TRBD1,TGTGCCAGCAATCTTCCGACAGGGATCAATCAGCCCCAGCATTTT,CASNLPTGINQPQHF
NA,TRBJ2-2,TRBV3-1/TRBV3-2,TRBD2,TGTGCCAGCAGCCAAGAACCTAGCGGGGAGGTGGAGACCGGGGAGCTGTTTTTT,CASSQEPSGEVETGELFF
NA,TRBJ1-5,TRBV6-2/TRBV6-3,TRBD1,TGTGCCAGCAGCGCCGGGACAGGGGGGAATAGCAATCAGCCCCAGCATTTT,CASSAGTGGNSNQPQHF
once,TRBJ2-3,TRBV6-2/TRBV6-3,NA,TGTGCCAGCAGTTATCAGGAGGCTACGCAGTATTTT,CASSYQEATQYF
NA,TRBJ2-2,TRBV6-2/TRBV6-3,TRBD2,TGTGCCAGCAGTTACTCCTTAGCGGGGGGCCCCACCGGGGAGCTGTTTTTT,CASSYSLAGGPTGELFF
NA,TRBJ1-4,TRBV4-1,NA,TGCGCCAGCAGCCAAGAAACCGGCGCGGGTGAAAAACTGTTTTTT,CASSQETGAGEKLFF
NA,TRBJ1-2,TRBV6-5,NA,TGTGCCAGCACCCAAGCGGCAGATTATTCCTATGGCTACACCTTC,CASTQAADYSYGYTF
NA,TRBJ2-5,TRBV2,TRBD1,TGTGCCAGCAGTGAAGAGTGGACAGGGTCCGAGACCCAGTACTTC,CASSEEWTGSETQYF
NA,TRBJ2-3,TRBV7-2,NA,TGTGCCAGCAGCCCCCGACAGGCGTCGGCAGATACGCAGTATTTT,CASSPRQASADTQYF
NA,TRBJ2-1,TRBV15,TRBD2,TGTGCCACCAGCAGAGGGGGACTAGCGGGGGTCAATGAGCAGTTCTTC,CATSRGGLAGVNEQFF
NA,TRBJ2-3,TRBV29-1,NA,TGCAGCGTTGGTCGGGACGGAGGGAGGACAGATACGCAGTATTTT,CSVGRDGGRTDTQYF
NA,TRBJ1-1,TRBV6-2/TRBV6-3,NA,TGTGCCAGCCGTTGGGAGATGAACACTGAAGCTTTCTTT,CASRWEMNTEAFF
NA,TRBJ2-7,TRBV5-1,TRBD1,TGCGCCAGCAGCCGTTCAGGACAGGGCGTTTACGAGCAGTACTTC,CASSRSGQGVYEQYF
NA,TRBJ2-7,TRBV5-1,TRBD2,TGCGCCAGCAGCCGGAATAGACGAGCGGGGGGCTCCTACGAGCAGTACTTC,CASSRNRRAGGSYEQYF
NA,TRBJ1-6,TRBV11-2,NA,TGTGCCAGCAGCTTAGAATCAGGGGCGGTTTCACCCCTCCACTTT,CASSLESGAVSPLHF
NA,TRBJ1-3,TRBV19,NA,TGTGCCAGTGCGGGGTCCTCTGGAAACACCATATATTTT,CASAGSSGNTIYF
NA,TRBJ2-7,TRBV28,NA,TGTGCCAGCAGTCTGGGGCCAGAGGCCTACGAGCAGTACTTC,CASSLGPEAYEQYF
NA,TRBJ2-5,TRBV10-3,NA,TGTGCCACCAGCTTCGCGGGGGAGACCCAGTACTTC,CATSFAGETQYF
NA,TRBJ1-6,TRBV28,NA,TGTGCCAGCAGTGGGACAATGTATAATTCACCCCTCCACTTT,CASSGTMYNSPLHF
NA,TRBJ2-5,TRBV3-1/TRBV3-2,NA,TGTGCCAGCAGCCAAGATCGGACAATGGGGTTTCGAGAGACCCAGTACTTC,CASSQDRTMGFRETQYF
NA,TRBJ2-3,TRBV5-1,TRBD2,TGCGCCAGCAGCCTCTTAGCGGGAGTGGAAGATACGCAGTATTTT,CASSLLAGVEDTQYF
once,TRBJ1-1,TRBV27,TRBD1,TGTGCCAGCAGCTTCGACAGGGGGACTGAAGCTTTCTTT,CASSFDRGTEAFF
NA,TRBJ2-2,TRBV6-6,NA,TGTGCCAGCAGTTACTTAGGTCCGGGGGTTAACGGGGAGCTGTTTTTT,CASSYLGPGVNGELFF
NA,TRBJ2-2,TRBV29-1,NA,TGCAGCGTTGGGCTGACGAACACCGGGGAGCTGTTTTTT,CSVGLTNTGELFF
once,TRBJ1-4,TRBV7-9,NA,TGTGCCAGCAGCTCATACATTAGCGAAAAACTGTTTTTT,CASSSYISEKLFF
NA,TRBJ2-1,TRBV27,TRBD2,TGTGCCAGCAGTTTAAGCGGGAGTGGTAATGAGCAGTTCTTC,CASSLSGSGNEQFF
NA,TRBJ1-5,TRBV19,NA,TGTGCCAGTAGTCGGAGGGGCAATCAGCCCCAGCATTTT,CASSRRGNQPQHF
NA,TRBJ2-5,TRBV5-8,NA,TGTGCCAGCAGCTCATTACCGGGATCCCAAGAGACCCAGTACTTC,CASSSLPGSQETQYF
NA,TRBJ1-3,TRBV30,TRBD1,TGTGCCTGGAGTGTACGACAGGGCCCCTCTGGAAACACCATATATTTT,CAWSVRQGPSGNTIYF
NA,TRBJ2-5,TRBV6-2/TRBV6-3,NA,TGTGCCAGCAGTTACGTTTCGGGAGTCGGTAGAGAGACCCAGTACTTC,CASSYVSGVGRETQYF
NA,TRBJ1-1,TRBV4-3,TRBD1,TGCGCCAGCCGACGGGACAGGGACACTGAAGCTTTCTTT,CASRRDRDTEAFF
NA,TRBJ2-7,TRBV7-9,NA,TGTGCCAGCAGCCCAGGCAGGCTCCACGAGCAGTACTTC,CASSPGRLHEQYF
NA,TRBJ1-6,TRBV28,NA,TGTGCCAGCAGTTTTGGGGGGAATAATTCACCCCTCCACTTT,CASSFGGNNSPLHF
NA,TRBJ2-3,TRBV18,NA,TGTGCCAGCTCACCACCTGGTGGGCAGAGCAGCACAGATACGCAGTATTTT,CASSPPGGQSSTDTQYF
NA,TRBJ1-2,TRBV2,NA,TGTGCCAGCAGTGAATTGGCAAGGGGTGGCTACACCTTC,CASSELARGGYTF
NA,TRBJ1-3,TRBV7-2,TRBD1,TGTGCCAGCAGCCGGGACAGGGTTTGGGGCGGCTCTGGAAACACCATATATTTT,CASSRDRVWGGSGNTIYF
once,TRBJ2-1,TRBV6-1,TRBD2,TGTGCCAGCAGTGAATTCCTAGCGGGGGGTGATGAGCAGTTCTTC,CASSEFLAGGDEQFF
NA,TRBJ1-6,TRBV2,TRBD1,TGTGCCAGCAGTGAGCCAGGGGGGTACTCACCCCTCCACTTT,CASSEPGGYSPLHF
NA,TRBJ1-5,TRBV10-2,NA,TGCGCCAGCAGTACCGGACAGTTCAATCAGCCCCAGCATTTT,CASSTGQFNQPQHF
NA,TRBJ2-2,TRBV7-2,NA,TGTGCCAGCAGCCGGGACTTTCTGACCGGGGAGCTGTTTTTT,CASSRDFLTGELFF
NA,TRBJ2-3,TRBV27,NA,TGTGCCAGTTACGGTGTCTCGGATACGCAGTATTTT,CASYGVSDTQYF
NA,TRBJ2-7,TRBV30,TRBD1,TGTGCATACCGGGACAGGGGGTCCAACGAGCAGTACTTC,CAYRDRGSNEQYF
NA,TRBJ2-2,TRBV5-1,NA,TGCGCCAGCAGCTTCATGTCCGGACAGAACACCGGGGAGCTGTTTTTT,CASSFMSGQNTGELFF
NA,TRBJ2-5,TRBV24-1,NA,TGTGCCACCAGTGATCCCACTGCGGGGACAGCACAAGAGACCCAGTACTTC,CATSDPTAGTAQETQYF
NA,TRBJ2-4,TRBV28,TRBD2,TGTGCCAGCAGTCTAGCGGGAGGTATGACCAAAAACATTCAGTACTTC,CASSLAGGMTKNIQYF